What follows describes a single TCR beta chain. The antigen is not known. These data are taken from a study of cytomegalovirus exposure and HLA in healthy donors. Across the study: Among about 179 million T cells, an earlier analysis found 90 million to 130 million unique TCR beta sequences.

With 60 Vbeta and 13 Jbeta primers, the PCR was carried out. Measured with immunoSEQ multiplex PCR; TCRdb has only the in-frame clones, and not every one. Of 200,000 to 300,000 clones in the sample, roughly 82% were seen once. General study results and limits: Reports credit the classifier with highly specific, highly sensitive diagnosis of cytomegalovirus status. A later analysis by the authors found several of the most significant clusters apparently linked to common viral pathogens. It was taken for granted in presence/absence analyses that sequencing depth across donors was roughly uniform.

What was sequenced was PBMCs. The clonotype originates from a woman between 35 and 50 years old in good health and CMV-seropositive.

CDR3 nucleotide sequence: TGTGCCAGTACGCCGGGACTTTATCATAGCAATCAGCCCCAGCATTTT. Translated, it gives CASTPGLYHSNQPQHF. The chain couples TRBV5-5 to TRBJ1-5; a weak D match, TRBD1 (5 bases). V was cut by 8 bases and J by 0 bases, with 18 bases left in between. The CDR3 is 16 residues long. Per the germline V gene, CDR1 is SGHKS and CDR2 is YYEKEE (reference sequence).